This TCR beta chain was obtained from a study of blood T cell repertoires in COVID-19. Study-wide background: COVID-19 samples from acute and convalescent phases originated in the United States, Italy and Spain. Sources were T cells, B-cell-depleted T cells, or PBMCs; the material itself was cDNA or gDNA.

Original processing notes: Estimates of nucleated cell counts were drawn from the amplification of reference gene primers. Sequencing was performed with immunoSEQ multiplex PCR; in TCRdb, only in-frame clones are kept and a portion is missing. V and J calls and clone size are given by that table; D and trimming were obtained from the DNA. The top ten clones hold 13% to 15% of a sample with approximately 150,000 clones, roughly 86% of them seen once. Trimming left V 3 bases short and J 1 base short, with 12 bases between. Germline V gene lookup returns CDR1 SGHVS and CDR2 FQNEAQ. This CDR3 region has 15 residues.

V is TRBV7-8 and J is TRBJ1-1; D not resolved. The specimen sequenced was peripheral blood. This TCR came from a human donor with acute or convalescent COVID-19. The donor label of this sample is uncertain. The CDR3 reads CASSLQQIPNTEAFF. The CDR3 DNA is TGTGCCAGCAGCTTGCAACAGATCCCGAACACTGAAGCTTTCTTT.